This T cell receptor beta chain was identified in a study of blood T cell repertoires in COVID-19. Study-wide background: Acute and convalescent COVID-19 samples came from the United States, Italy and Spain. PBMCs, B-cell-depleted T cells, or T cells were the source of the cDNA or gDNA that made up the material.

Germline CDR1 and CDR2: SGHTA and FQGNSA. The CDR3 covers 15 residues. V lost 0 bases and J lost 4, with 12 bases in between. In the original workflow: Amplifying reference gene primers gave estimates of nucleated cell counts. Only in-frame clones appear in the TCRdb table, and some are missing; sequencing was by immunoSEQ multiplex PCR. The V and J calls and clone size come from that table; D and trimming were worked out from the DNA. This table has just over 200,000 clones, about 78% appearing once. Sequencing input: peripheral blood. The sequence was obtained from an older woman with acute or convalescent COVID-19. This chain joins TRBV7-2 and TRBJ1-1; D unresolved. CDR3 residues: CASSLAPRGFTEAFF. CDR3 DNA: TGTGCCAGCAGCTTAGCGCCAAGAGGGTTCACTGAAGCTTTCTTT.